A single sample gave rise to the 30 T cell receptor beta chains below, sequenced in a study of cytomegalovirus exposure and HLA in healthy donors. PCR was performed using 60 Vbeta and 13 Jbeta primers. Libraries were prepared by immunoSEQ multiplex PCR; TCRdb keeps only in-frame clonotypes and omits some of them. The sample's table shows 45,000 to 55,000 clones. Sequenced input: PBMCs. The receptors originated from a male donor in good health and CMV-seropositive.

The chain links TRBV6-6 to TRBJ1-4; 12 nucleotides agree with TRBD1. The V gene end was trimmed by 2 bases and the J gene end by 7 bases; junction bases not matched to a gene: 2. This CDR3 has 15 residues. Per the germline V gene, CDR1 is MNHNY and CDR2 is SVGAGI (reference sequence). The CDR3 bases are TGTGCCAGCAGTTACGGGACAGGGGGCGGTGAAAAACTGTTTTTT. This sequence encodes CASSYGTGGGEKLFF.

The chain couples TRBV11-1 to TRBJ1-2; D is uncertain. The V and J ends lost 4 bases and 8 bases respectively, with 8 bases between them. Germline V CDR1 and CDR2: SGHAT, FQDESV (reference sequence). The length of the CDR3 is 11 residues. The CDR3 DNA is TGTGCCAGCAGCTCGAGCGGAGGCTACACCTTC. Translated, it gives CASSSSGGYTF. Complete variable domain (other parts from reference TRBV11-1 and TRBJ1-2): EAEVAQSPRYKITEKSQAVAFWCDPISGHATLYWYRQILGQGPELLVQFQDESVVDDSQLPKDRFSAERLKGVDSTLKIQPAELGDSAMYLCASSSSGGYTFGSGTRLTVV.

The rearrangement joins TRBV7-2 to TRBJ1-6; weak D call: TRBD1 (6 bases). Per the germline V gene, CDR1 is SGHTA and CDR2 is FQGNSA. The CDR3 has 14 residues. V was cut by 1 base and J by 11 bases, with 12 bases left in between. CDR3 in amino acids: CASSLGPQGTPLHF. The CDR3, as DNA: TGTGCCAGCAGCTTAGGCCCACAGGGTACACCCCTCCACTTT.

The J gene is TRBJ2-5, the V gene TRBV30; no firm D call. The CDR3 is 14 amino acids. Germline V CDR1 and CDR2: GTSNPN, SVGIG (reference sequence). Trimming left V 3 bases short and J 2 bases short, with 13 bases between. The CDR3 coding sequence is TGTGCCTGGAGAAAAAAACGGGTACAAGAGACCCAGTACTTC. This gives the protein CAWRKKRVQETQYF.

The chain couples TRBV9 to TRBJ2-5, with TRBD2 identical over 13 bases. The CDR3 is 15 residues long. Germline loops: CDR1 SGDLS, CDR2 YYNGEE. Trimming removed 4 bases from V and 5 bases from J; junction bases left unmatched: 5. The DNA of the CDR3 is TGTGCCAGCAGCAAGGGACTAGCGGGGAGGGAGACCCAGTACTTC. This codes for CASSKGLAGRETQYF. Full variable domain (outside the CDR3, taken from reference TRBV9 and TRBJ2-5): DSGVTQTPKHLITATGQRVTLRCSPRSGDLSVYWYQQSLDQGLQFLIQYYNGEERAKGNILERFSAQQFPDLHSELNLSSLELGDSALYFCASSKGLAGRETQYFGPGTRLLVL.

This chain links TRBV9 with TRBJ2-2, with D perhaps matching TRBD2 (6 bases). V lost 2 bases and J 4 bases, leaving 12 bases between the germline ends. Germline-derived CDR1 and CDR2 are SGDLS and YYNGEE. The CDR3 has 15 amino acids. The CDR3 here is CASSVGGEGTGELFF. For the CDR3, the DNA is TGTGCCAGCAGCGTTGGCGGGGAAGGCACCGGGGAGCTGTTTTTT.

This chain links TRBV5-6 with TRBJ2-5; no clear D gene. The end of the DNA fits TRBJ2-7 better, so the J call may be wrong. The CDR3 is made up of 12 amino acids. Looked up from germline, CDR1 is SGHDT and CDR2 is YYEEEE. The CDR3 DNA reads as TGTGCCAGCAGCTTGAACAGCTACGAGCAGTACTTC. Amino acid sequence: CASSLNSYEQYF.

V gene TRBV19 combines with J gene TRBJ1-5; 12 bases are shared with TRBD1. With 6 bases clipped from V and 5 bases from J, the junction kept 5 bases outside the gene matches. Per the germline V gene, CDR1 is LNHDA and CDR2 is SQIVND (reference sequence). The CDR3 covers 15 residues. The CDR3 protein is CASRSGTGGDQPQHF. CDR3 sequence (DNA): TGTGCCAGTAGGAGCGGGACAGGGGGCGATCAGCCCCAGCATTTT. The complete variable domain, with remaining parts taken from reference TRBV19 and TRBJ1-5, reads DGGITQSPKYLFRKEGQNVTLSCEQNLNHDAMYWYRQDPGQGLRLIYYSQIVNDFQKGDIAEGYSVSREKKESFPLTVTSAQKNPTAFYLCASRSGTGGDQPQHFGDGTRLSIL.

The chain carries TRBV2 and TRBJ2-3, with D perhaps matching TRBD1 (5 bases). Germline V lookup: CDR1 SNHLY, CDR2 FYNNEI. The CDR3 spans 14 residues. In DNA, the CDR3 is TGTGCGCCGACCAGGGTCTCGAGCACAGATACGCAGTATTTT. Translation: CAPTRVSSTDTQYF.

The gene calls are TRBV7-3 and TRBJ2-1; 7 positions match TRBD1. Germline-derived CDR1 and CDR2 are SGHTA and FQGTGA. This CDR3 is built from 15 residues. V lost 5 bases and J lost 5; bases outside the gene matches: 9. The CDR3 DNA reads as TGTGCCAGCAGCCCTGACAGGGAAGGGGACAATGAGCAGTTCTTC. Its protein product is CASSPDREGDNEQFF.

V is TRBV13 and J is TRBJ2-5, with D possibly TRBD1 on 6 matching bases. The CDR3 totals 15 residues. Between the trimmed V and J ends, which lost 0 bases and 5 bases, there was a span of 13 bases. CDR1 and CDR2 from the germline V gene are PRHDT and FYEKMQ (reference sequence). In DNA, the CDR3 is TGTGCCAGCAGCTTAGGGCAGGGGCTAAGGGAGACCCAGTACTTC. This gives the protein CASSLGQGLRETQYF.

DNA for the CDR3: TGTGCCTGGGGACAGGGAAGGGATCAGCCCCAGCATTTT. This sequence encodes CAWGQGRDQPQHF. The V gene is TRBV30, the J gene TRBJ1-5; 8 nucleotides agree with TRBD1. V trimming: 5 bases; J trimming: 5 bases; junction bases outside the gene matches: 5. There are 13 residues in the CDR3. Germline V gene sequence: CDR1 GTSNPN, CDR2 SVGIG (reference sequence). Complete variable domain (other parts from reference TRBV30 and TRBJ1-5): SQTIHQWPATLVQPVGSPLSLECTVEGTSNPNLYWYRQAAGRGLQLLFYSVGIGQISSEVPQNLSASRPQDRQFILSSKKLLLSDSGFYLCAWGQGRDQPQHFGDGTRLSIL.

The chain couples TRBV5-6 to TRBJ2-7; D is possibly TRBD2 (7 bases). The CDR3 sequence is 14 residues long. Germline assignment: CDR1 SGHDT and CDR2 YYEEEE. V was pared by 4 bases and J by 5 bases, with 16 bases between. The CDR3 here is CASSPTGRENEQYF. CDR3 bases: TGTGCCAGCAGCCCCACAGGGAGGGAGAACGAGCAGTACTTC.

The rearrangement joins TRBV12-5 to TRBJ2-7; TRBD1 matches at 10 bases. CDR3 length: 13 amino acids. Unmatched junction bases numbered 6, after V lost 7 bases and J lost 6 bases. The germline V gene encodes CDR1 LGHNT and CDR2 FRNRAP. DNA for the CDR3: TGTGCTAGTGCCCGGGACAGGGGCTCCGAGCAGTACTTC. It translates to CASARDRGSEQYF.

The chain links TRBV7-8 to TRBJ2-5, with TRBD2 identical over 9 bases. Germline CDR1 and CDR2: SGHVS and FQNEAQ. This CDR3 spans 16 amino acids. V lost 4 bases to trimming and J lost 4 bases; unmatched junction nucleotides: 10. CDR3 region: CASSSYVAGGLETQYF. In nucleotides, the CDR3 is TGTGCCAGCAGCTCATACGTTGCGGGGGGGCTAGAGACCCAGTACTTC.

V and J are TRBV19 and TRBJ1-4, with TRBD1 matching 10 bases. The CDR3 extends over 15 amino acids. J gave up 8 bases and V 5 bases, and 8 bases lay outside the gene matches. Per germline, CDR1 LNHDA and CDR2 SQIVND (reference sequence). In DNA, the CDR3 is TGTGCCAGTAGTGTGACAGGGGGCGCGGAGGAAAAACTGTTTTTT. Its translation: CASSVTGGAEEKLFF.

Frequency places this clone as medium-sized. The chain joins TRBV10-3 to TRBJ2-7; maybe TRBD2 (7 bases). The ends were cut back, 2 bases at V and 5 bases at J, with 19 bases in the middle. CDR1 is ENHRY and CDR2 is SYGVKD in the germline V gene. CDR3 length: 16 residues. The CDR3 is CAISEGPGEGSHEQYF. The CDR3, as DNA: TGTGCCATCAGTGAGGGACCAGGGGAGGGAAGCCACGAGCAGTACTTC.

The chain's CDR3 is CASKRQDTDTQYF. CDR3 DNA sequence: TGTGCCAGCAAGAGACAGGACACAGATACGCAGTATTTT. The rearrangement joins TRBV2 to TRBJ2-3, with D maybe TRBD1 (6 bases). V was trimmed by 7 bases and J by 2 bases, leaving 10 bases between them. Germline V gives CDR1 SNHLY, CDR2 FYNNEI. The CDR3 contains 13 residues.

The chain recombines TRBV27 with TRBJ1-6; TRBD1 matches at 7 bases. Germline trimming cut 4 bases from V and 9 bases from J; bases unmatched to any gene: 6. Germline lookup yields CDR1 MNHEY and CDR2 SMNVEV (reference sequence). This CDR3 contains 14 residues. CDR3: CASSYEGASSPLHF. The DNA of the CDR3 is TGTGCCAGCAGTTATGAGGGGGCGAGTTCACCCCTCCACTTT.

This chain links TRBV7-8 with TRBJ2-5, with no clear D. The DNA end is a closer match to TRBJ2-7, so the J assignment may be wrong. The CDR3 consists of 11 residues. Germline CDR1 is SGHVS and CDR2 is FQNEAQ. DNA for the CDR3: TGTGCCAGCAGCTTGCGCTACGAGCAGTACTTC. Protein sequence: CASSLRYEQYF.

The rearrangement joins TRBV19 to TRBJ2-7; 7 bases are shared with TRBD2. The CDR3 totals 17 residues. Germline trimming cut 7 bases from V and 2 bases from J; bases unmatched to any gene: 17. The V gene's germline CDR1 is LNHDA and CDR2 SQIVND (reference sequence). In DNA, the CDR3 is TGTGCCAGTACCCCCGTTTTTGGGGGGGTAGTAGCCTACGAGCAGTACTTC. This encodes CASTPVFGGVVAYEQYF. Together with reference TRBV19 and TRBJ2-7, the CDR3 gives the full variable domain: DGGITQSPKYLFRKEGQNVTLSCEQNLNHDAMYWYRQDPGQGLRLIYYSQIVNDFQKGDIAEGYSVSREKKESFPLTVTSAQKNPTAFYLCASTPVFGGVVAYEQYFGPGTRLTVT.

The chain recombines TRBV5-6 with TRBJ2-5; TRBD1 might be the D (5 bases). The DNA end favors TRBJ2-7, so the J call may be wrong. The CDR3 extends over 14 amino acids. The germline V gene encodes CDR1 SGHDT and CDR2 YYEEEE. Here the CDR3 DNA reads TGTGCCAGCAGCTTGGTGGGGCCCACCTACGAGCAGTACTTC. Translated, it gives CASSLVGPTYEQYF.

This rearrangement joins TRBV19 to TRBJ2-2, with D hard to call. V lost 5 bases to trimming and J lost 4 bases, with 8 bases between them. The CDR3 runs to 13 residues. Looked up from germline, CDR1 is LNHDA and CDR2 is SQIVND (reference sequence). The DNA of the CDR3 is TGTGCCAGTAGTGACCCGGGCACCGGGGAGCTGTTTTTT. Protein sequence: CASSDPGTGELFF.

V usage is TRBV7-6 and J usage is TRBJ2-5; TRBD1 aligns across 9 bases. Unmatched junction bases numbered 5, after V lost 5 bases and J lost 4 bases. The germline gives CDR1 SGHVS, CDR2 FNYEAQ. The CDR3 has 14 residues. The CDR3 loop reads CASSHDRGGETQYF. In DNA, the CDR3 is TGTGCCAGCAGCCACGACAGGGGGGGAGAGACCCAGTACTTC. The full variable domain, completed using reference TRBV7-6 and TRBJ2-5, is GAGVSQSPRYKVTKRGQDVALRCDPISGHVSLYWYRQALGQGPEFLTYFNYEAQQDKSGLPNDRFSAERPEGSISTLTIQRTEQRDSAMYRCASSHDRGGETQYFGPGTRLLVL.

V usage is TRBV19 and J usage is TRBJ2-3; 7 bases fit TRBD2. Unmatched junction bases numbered 11, after V lost 3 bases and J lost 8 bases. CDR1 LNHDA and CDR2 SQIVND come from the germline V gene (reference sequence). The CDR3 loop spans 15 amino acids. The CDR3 nucleotides read TGTGCCAGTAGTATTGCGGGGGAGGGTTCGGGTACGCAGTATTTT. It translates to CASSIAGEGSGTQYF.

This rearrangement joins TRBV5-4 to TRBJ1-2; 8 bases line up with TRBD1. The CDR3 has 14 residues. Trimming cost V 4 bases and J 3 bases; bases outside gene matches: 5. Germline V lookup: CDR1 SGHNT, CDR2 YYREEE (reference sequence). The CDR3 coding sequence is TGTGCCAGCAGCCCGGGACAGGCCTACTATGGCTACACCTTC. Encoded protein: CASSPGQAYYGYTF.

The chain carries TRBV7-9 and TRBJ2-3, with 15 bases that match TRBD2. V gave up 4 bases and J gave up 5 bases; unmatched junction bases: 4. Germline assignment: CDR1 SEHNR and CDR2 FQNEAQ (reference sequence). The CDR3 spans 16 residues. The CDR3, as DNA: TGTGCCAGCAGCTCACGGACTAGCGGGGGGGTAGATACGCAGTATTTT. This codes for CASSSRTSGGVDTQYF.

The CDR3 is CASSYPDRGQDYGYTF. The CDR3 bases are TGCGCCAGCAGTTACCCGGACAGGGGGCAAGACTATGGCTACACCTTC. The chain joins TRBV23-1 to TRBJ1-2; 11 bases agree with TRBD1. TRBV23-1 is given ORF status, its function remaining uncertain. The CDR3 totals 16 residues. V lost 5 bases to trimming and J lost 3 bases; unmatched junction nucleotides: 8.

This chain uses TRBV9 with TRBJ1-1; no clear D gene. The CDR3 runs 13 residues. Germline V gene lookup returns CDR1 SGDLS and CDR2 YYNGEE. Trimming cost V 2 bases and J 1 base, with 6 bases left between them. In DNA, the CDR3 is TGTGCCAGCAGCGTTCTATCGAACACTGAAGCTTTCTTT. Its translation is CASSVLSNTEAFF.

J is TRBJ1-2 and V is TRBV27, with 9 bases aligning to TRBD1. J lost 3 bases, V lost 8 bases, and 13 bases had no gene match. The CDR3 consists of 16 residues. CDR1 and CDR2 from the germline V gene are MNHEY and SMNVEV (reference sequence). CDR3 loop: CASGFLRDRADYGYTF. CDR3 in DNA: TGTGCCAGCGGCTTTCTCCGGGACAGGGCAGACTATGGCTACACCTTC.